The sequence of this T cell receptor (beta chain) was determined in a study of blood T cell repertoires in COVID-19. Profiling relied on immunoSEQ multiplex PCR, and the TCRdb table lists in-frame clones only, not all of them. The sample records some 250,000 clones, approximately 86% being singletons. The CDR3 spans 14 residues. Trimming cost V 4 bases and J 4 bases, with 15 bases left between them. CDR1 is GTSNPN and CDR2 is SVGIG in the germline V gene (reference sequence). The origin of this receptor is a woman aged 25 to 39 who had recovered from COVID-19. The chain combines TRBV30 with TRBJ2-3; no reliable D call. Specimen: peripheral blood. The CDR3 protein is CAWTRLIGADTQYF. The CDR3 region has the DNA TGTGCCTGGACTCGCTTGATTGGAGCAGATACGCAGTATTTT. Complete variable domain (other parts from reference TRBV30 and TRBJ2-3): SQTIHQWPATLVQPVGSPLSLECTVEGTSNPNLYWYRQAAGRGLQLLFYSVGIGQISSEVPQNLSASRPQDRQFILSSKKLLLSDSGFYLCAWTRLIGADTQYFGPGTRLTVL.